The 20 T cell receptor beta chains presented below share a single source sample, sequenced in a study of shared clonotypes between healthy human individuals. The method was immunoSEQ multiplex PCR; TCRdb's version includes in-frame clones alone and lacks a portion of them. Found here are around 2.1 million clones, 85% to 95% of them singletons; the top ten hold about 1.8%. Naive CD8 cells comprised CD45RO-negative, CCR7-positively selected cells, excluding terminally differentiated effector memory CD45RA+ cells. The sample was naive CD8+ T cells from PBMCs. The receptors shown here come from a man younger than 35 in good health. Some clones in this sample may be carry-over from other donors' samples.

This chain connects TRBV29-1 to TRBJ1-1; 9 bases match TRBD1. Germline V gives CDR1 SQVTM, CDR2 ANQGSEA. With V trimmed by 4 bases and J by 6 bases, 9 bases remained unmatched. CDR3 length: 14 amino acids. The CDR3 is CSVVGGQGPPEAFF. Here the CDR3 DNA reads TGCAGCGTTGTGGGGGGACAGGGACCTCCTGAAGCTTTCTTT.

This chain links TRBV13 with TRBJ1-2, with D uncertain. This CDR3 contains 12 residues. V lost 5 bases and J lost 8, with 12 bases in between. The germline V gene encodes CDR1 PRHDT and CDR2 FYEKMQ (reference sequence). The CDR3, as DNA: TGTGCCAGCAGCCCCTCGGGTAGAGGCTACACCTTC. It is translated as CASSPSGRGYTF.

For this clone: The sample contains more than one DNA sequence encoding this CDR3. The CDR3 bases are TGCGCCAGCAGCTTGGGACAGGGACCCCCCTACGAGCAGTACTTC. Translated, it gives CASSLGQGPPYEQYF. V usage is TRBV5-1 and J usage is TRBJ2-7; 7 bases match TRBD1. V dropped 0 bases and J dropped 2; count of bases not matched to a gene: 5. The CDR3 has 15 residues. CDR1 SGHRS and CDR2 YFSETQ come from the germline V gene.

This rearrangement joins TRBV29-1 to TRBJ2-1; D is unclear. Trimming took 4 bases from V and 4 from J, leaving 5 bases between them. Germline V gene lookup returns CDR1 SQVTM and CDR2 ANQGSEA. The CDR3 runs to 11 residues. CDR3 in amino acids: CSVGRYNEQFF. The CDR3 coding sequence is TGCAGCGTTGGCCGGTACAATGAGCAGTTCTTC.

The chain employs TRBV10-3 and TRBJ2-3; D gene unclear. The CDR3 spans 13 residues. Germline V gene lookup returns CDR1 ENHRY and CDR2 SYGVKD. Trimming took 3 bases from V and 6 from J, leaving 10 bases between them. The CDR3 DNA is TGTGCCATCAGTGACCTTCTCCCGGATACGCAGTATTTT. Its translation: CAISDLLPDTQYF.

The rearrangement uses TRBV28 and TRBJ2-5; D remains unclear. Germline V lookup: CDR1 MDHEN, CDR2 SYDVKM. The CDR3 covers 14 residues. V was cut by 4 bases and J by 3 bases, with 12 bases left in between. CDR3 DNA sequence: TGTGCCAGCAGTTCCCTTGACGGAGAAGAGACCCAGTACTTC. Translation: CASSSLDGEETQYF.

The chain uses TRBV27 and TRBJ2-5, with TRBD2 identical over 10 bases. The J segment lost 4 bases and the V segment lost 4 bases, leaving 3 bases of the junction unmatched. This CDR3 contains 14 residues. CDR1 and CDR2 (germline): MNHEY, SMNVEV (reference sequence). The CDR3 nucleotides read TGTGCCAGCAGTTGGCTAGCGGGAGTAGAGACCCAGTACTTC. This encodes CASSWLAGVETQYF.

This clone was found once. The rearrangement links TRBV5-6 to TRBJ1-1, with 10 positions matching TRBD1. The germline V gene encodes CDR1 SGHDT and CDR2 YYEEEE. V trimming: 2 bases; J trimming: 5 bases; junction bases outside the gene matches: 6. The CDR3 extends over 15 amino acids. DNA for the CDR3: TGTGCCAGCAGCTTTGGGGGACAGGGGATAACTGAAGCTTTCTTT. Residues: CASSFGGQGITEAFF.

The V call is TRBV25-1, the J call TRBJ1-2; D is possibly TRBD1 (6 bases). V was cut by 4 bases and J by 4 bases, with 16 bases left in between. This CDR3 spans 15 amino acids. Germline V CDR1 and CDR2: MGHDK, SYGVNS. CDR3 DNA sequence: TGTGCCAGCAGTGTTGGCCGGGGGCCCTTCTATGGCTACACCTTC. It specifies CASSVGRGPFYGYTF.

The V call is TRBV4-1, the J call TRBJ1-1; D is uncertain. Trimming pared 3 bases from V and 5 bases from J, leaving 10 bases between. Per the germline V gene, CDR1 is MGHRA and CDR2 is YSYEKL. The CDR3 loop spans 13 amino acids. This chain's CDR3 is CASSHLGDTEAFF. The CDR3 coding sequence is TGCGCCAGCAGCCATCTTGGGGATACTGAAGCTTTCTTT.

The chain carries TRBV28 and TRBJ2-7; D might be TRBD1 (6 bases). Germline CDR1 and CDR2: MDHEN and SYDVKM. This CDR3 comprises 12 residues. V gave up 5 bases and J gave up 5 bases, with 10 bases separating them. CDR3 sequence (DNA): TGTGCCAGCAGTACAGGGTCCGACGAGCAGTACTTC. This gives the protein CASSTGSDEQYF.

V usage is TRBV7-9 and J usage is TRBJ2-1; 12 bases align to TRBD2. Unmatched junction bases numbered 6, after V lost 4 bases and J lost 5 bases. Looked up from germline, CDR1 is SEHNR and CDR2 is FQNEAQ (reference sequence). The CDR3 is 16 amino acids. The CDR3 reads CASSSLAGGPNNEQFF. The CDR3 nucleotides read TGTGCCAGCAGCTCCCTAGCGGGAGGGCCGAACAATGAGCAGTTCTTC. Supplemented by reference TRBV7-9 and TRBJ2-1, the full variable domain reads DTGVSQNPRHKITKRGQNVTFRCDPISEHNRLYWYRQTLGQGPEFLTYFQNEAQLEKSRLLSDRFSAERPKGSFSTLEIQRTEQGDSAMYLCASSSLAGGPNNEQFFGPGTRLTVL.

J is TRBJ1-2 and V is TRBV10-3; weak D call: TRBD1 (5 bases). V was trimmed by 0 bases and J by 6 bases, leaving 14 bases between them. The germline V gene encodes CDR1 ENHRY and CDR2 SYGVKD. CDR3 length: 15 amino acids. DNA for the CDR3: TGTGCCATCAGTGAGTCGTTCAGGGAGGTGAATGGCTACACCTTC. This codes for CAISESFREVNGYTF.

The chain combines TRBV4-1 with TRBJ1-4, with 8 bases matching TRBD1. Germline CDR1 and CDR2: MGHRA and YSYEKL. The CDR3 contains 16 residues. V lost 0 bases to trimming and J lost 8 bases; unmatched junction nucleotides: 8. In DNA form, the CDR3 reads TGCGCCAGCAGCCAAGATCGCGGACAGGGAGGGGAAAAACTGTTTTTT. Translation: CASSQDRGQGGEKLFF.

The CDR3 sequence: CASSEGVDIYNEQFF. In nucleotides, the CDR3 is TGTGCCAGCAGCGAGGGGGTCGACATCTACAATGAGCAGTTCTTC. The gene calls are TRBV2 and TRBJ2-1; TRBD1 is a possible D gene (6 bases). The CDR3 loop spans 15 amino acids. V was clipped by 6 bases and J by 3 bases, with 15 bases between them. The germline V gene has CDR1 SNHLY and CDR2 FYNNEI.

The V call is TRBV6-6, the J call TRBJ2-7; TRBD1 might be the D (6 bases). The CDR3 has 15 residues. In germline, CDR1 is MNHNY, CDR2 SVGAGI (reference sequence). The V end lost 5 bases, the J end lost 0 bases, and 14 bases lay between the germline ends. The CDR3 DNA reads as TGTGCCAGCAGTACACAGGGTTTCCCCTCCTACGAGCAGTACTTC. This sequence encodes CASSTQGFPSYEQYF.

This sequence joins TRBV4-3 and TRBJ1-4; D not resolved. Trimming took 1 base from V and 8 from J, leaving 14 bases between them. This CDR3 is 15 amino acids long. Germline V gives CDR1 LGHNA, CDR2 YSLEER. The CDR3 reads CASSQGSGPVEKLFF. The CDR3 region has the DNA TGCGCCAGCAGCCAAGGGTCAGGACCGGTGGAAAAACTGTTTTTT.

The genes are TRBV19 and TRBJ1-1; D is unclear. Trimming stripped 7 bases from V and 1 base from J, with 13 bases between. Germline CDR1 LNHDA, CDR2 SQIVND (reference sequence). This CDR3 has 14 residues. The CDR3 DNA reads TGTGCCAGTACACCGACGACGAGGAACACTGAAGCTTTCTTT. Its translation is CASTPTTRNTEAFF.

The chain recombines TRBV6-5 with TRBJ1-2; 7 bases are shared with TRBD1. The V segment lost 5 bases and the J segment 5 bases; nucleotides outside the gene matches: 8. The CDR3 consists of 14 residues. Germline CDR1 MNHEY, CDR2 SVGAGI. CDR3 loop: CASSEGGTAYGYTF. Written as DNA, the CDR3 is TGTGCCAGCAGTGAGGGGGGGACAGCATATGGCTACACCTTC.

Remarks on this clone: Other nucleotide sequences in the sample specify the same CDR3. This sequence joins TRBV29-1 and TRBJ1-1; D not certain. The CDR3 loop spans 12 amino acids. Looked up from germline, CDR1 is SQVTM and CDR2 is ANQGSEA. The V end lost 4 bases, the J end lost 1 base, and 7 bases lay between the germline ends. CDR3 sequence: CSVVAPNTEAFF. CDR3 sequence (DNA): TGCAGCGTTGTGGCGCCGAACACTGAAGCTTTCTTT.